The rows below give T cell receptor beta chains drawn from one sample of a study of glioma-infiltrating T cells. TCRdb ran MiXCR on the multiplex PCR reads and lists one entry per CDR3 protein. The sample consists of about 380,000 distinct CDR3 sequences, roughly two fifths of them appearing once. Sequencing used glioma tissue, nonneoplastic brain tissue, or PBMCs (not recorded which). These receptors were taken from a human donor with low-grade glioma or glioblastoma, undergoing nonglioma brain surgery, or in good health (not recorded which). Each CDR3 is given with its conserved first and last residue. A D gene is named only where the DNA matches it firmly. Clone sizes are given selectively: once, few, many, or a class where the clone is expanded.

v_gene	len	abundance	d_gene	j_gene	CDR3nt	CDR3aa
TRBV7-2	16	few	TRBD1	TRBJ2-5	TGTGCCAGCAGCCTCGGACAGGGGGGCTTTCAAGAGACCCAGTACTTC	CASSLGQGGFQETQYF
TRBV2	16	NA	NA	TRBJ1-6	TGTGCCAGCAGTGCGAGGAGAACCGCCTATAATTCACCCCTCCACTTT	CASSARRTAYNSPLHF
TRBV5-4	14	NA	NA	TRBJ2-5	TGTGCCAGCAGCTTATCAGGGACACAAGAGACCCAGTACTTC	CASSLSGTQETQYF
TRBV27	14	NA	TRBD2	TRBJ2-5	TGTGCCAGCAGTCCCCGGACTAGCTGGGAGACCCAGTACTTC	CASSPRTSWETQYF
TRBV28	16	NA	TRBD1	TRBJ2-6	TGTGCCAGCAGTTTACTACCCGGGACAGGGGCAAACGTCCTGACTTTC	CASSLLPGTGANVLTF
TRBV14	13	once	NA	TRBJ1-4	TGTGCCAGCAGCCCTAATTTGAATGAAAAACTGTTTTTT	CASSPNLNEKLFF
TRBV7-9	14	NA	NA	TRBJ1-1	TGTGCCAGCAGCCGCGTCCCCAGGGGAACTGAAGCTTTCTTT	CASSRVPRGTEAFF
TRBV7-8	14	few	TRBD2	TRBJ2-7	TGTGCCAGCAGCTCCGGACTAGCAATATATATGGAGTACTTC	CASSSGLAIYMEYF
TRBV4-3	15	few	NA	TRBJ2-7	TGCGCCAGCAGCCAAGGAACAGGTCCTCTATACGAGCAGTACTTC	CASSQGTGPLYEQYF
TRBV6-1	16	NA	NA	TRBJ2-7	TGTGCCAGCAGTGCAATAGGGGGTTATGGGGATTACGAGCAGTACTTC	CASSAIGGYGDYEQYF
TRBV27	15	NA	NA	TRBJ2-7	TGTGCCAGCAGTTTACGGTTTACAGGGCTTTACAAGCAGTACTTC	CASSLRFTGLYKQYF
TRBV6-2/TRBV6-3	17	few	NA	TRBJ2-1	TGTGCCAGCAGCGGGGGAGCGGATGCAAGTCGGTACAATGAGCAGTTCTTC	CASSGGADASRYNEQFF
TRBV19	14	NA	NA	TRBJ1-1	TGTGCCACCGCCCGACCGGGCCTCGGCACTGAAGCTTTCTTT	CATARPGLGTEAFF
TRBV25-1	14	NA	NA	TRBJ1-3	TGTGCCAGCACCCCCCGTGCGGGTTCAAACACCATATATTTT	CASTPRAGSNTIYF
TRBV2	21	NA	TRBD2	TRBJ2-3	TGTGCCACCGGACAGACACCGGGACTAGCGGGAGTCGGTCGCCCCACAGATACGCAGTATTTT	CATGQTPGLAGVGRPTDTQYF
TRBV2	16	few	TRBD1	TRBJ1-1	TGTGCCAGCAGTGAGGTCAGGGGGAATACCTTCGCTGAAGCTTTCTTT	CASSEVRGNTFAEAFF